The 5 T cell receptor beta chains below were found in one sample sequenced in a study of blood T cells in healthy people across ages (dated by TCRdb to between 2015 and 2017). Libraries came from 5' RACE. The sequencing machine was an Illumina HiSeq 2500. A second roughly 6 to 12 cycle PCR used a sample-barcoded 5' primer and a J-beta primer mix. TCRdb applied fastp at Q25 and MiXCR to the public reads, then kept only in-frame beta chains. All rows with the same CDR3 protein become a single entry with the most common DNA and genes. For this sample there are nearly 1 million distinct CDR3 sequences; roughly 51% appear just once. Of the sample, about a fifth falls within the top ten clones. The sample comprised blood. These receptors originate from a woman aged 60-70 years in good health.

The V gene is TRBV27, the J gene TRBJ2-7; TRBD1 aligns across 7 bases. Germline CDR1 is MNHEY and CDR2 is SMNVEV (reference sequence). V was clipped by 3 bases and J by 3 bases; unmatched bases: 8. The length of the CDR3 is 15 residues. CDR3 region: CASSLSWDSFYEQYF. In DNA form, the CDR3 reads TGTGCCAGCAGTTTGTCGTGGGACAGTTTCTACGAGCAGTACTTC.

As DNA, the CDR3 is TGTGCCAGCAGTCCGTACGCAGCGGGAGGGGCAGATACGCAGTATTTT. It translates to CASSPYAAGGADTQYF. This chain links TRBV27 with TRBJ2-3; 10 bases are a match to TRBD2. Looked up from germline, CDR1 is MNHEY and CDR2 is SMNVEV (reference sequence). The CDR3 totals 16 residues. The V and J ends lost 5 bases and 4 bases, in that order; junction bases with no gene match: 9.

The table lists this clonotype with a few counts. This chain links TRBV7-2 with TRBJ2-3; D is ambiguous. The CDR3 covers 13 residues. Germline V gene data show CDR1 as SGHTA and CDR2 as FQGNSA. The V gene lost 6 bases and the J gene lost 0 bases, with 7 bases spanning the gap. The CDR3 sequence: CASRSKSTDTQYF. The DNA for the CDR3 is TGTGCCAGCAGGTCTAAGAGCACAGATACGCAGTATTTT.

Concerning this clonotype: At one end the junction does not follow the germline gene, possibly because of a read error. The rearrangement uses TRBV6-5 and TRBJ1-4; 9 positions agree with TRBD1. This CDR3 spans 17 amino acids. Germline CDR1 reads MNHEY; CDR2 reads SVGAGI. Here the CDR3 DNA reads TGTGCCGGCAGTTACTCGGCACCGGGACAGGGTGTCGAAAAACTGTTTTTT. This gives the protein CAGSYSAPGQGVEKLFF.

The V call is TRBV12-3 or TRBV12-4, the J call TRBJ2-5; D is perhaps TRBD1 (6 bases). The CDR3 length is 13 residues. V was trimmed by 6 bases and J by 6 bases, leaving 14 bases between them. For the CDR3, the DNA is TGTGCCAGCAGCTTACTCAGGGGACAGACCCAGTACTTC. This codes for CASSLLRGQTQYF.